What follows are 13 T cell receptor beta chains derived from one specimen sequenced in a study of cytomegalovirus exposure and HLA in healthy donors. Vbeta (60) and Jbeta (13) primers were used in the PCR. The assay was immunoSEQ multiplex PCR, and TCRdb's table has in-frame clones only and misses some. This table has some 150,000 clones, roughly 73% appearing once. The sample comprised PBMCs. The receptor source for this set is a female donor in good health and CMV-seronegative.

This clone was seen a handful of times. The V call is TRBV10-2, the J call TRBJ2-7; the D gene is possibly TRBD2 (6 bases). V lost 5 bases and J 12 bases, leaving 23 bases between the germline ends. The CDR3 is 14 amino acids. CDR1 and CDR2 (germline): WSHSY, SAAADI. As DNA, the CDR3 is TGCGCCAGCAGTTCCGCTGGCGGGGATAAAGCAGCGTACTTC. Translating it yields CASSSAGGDKAAYF.

V usage is TRBV5-5 and J usage is TRBJ2-1, with 7 nucleotides matching TRBD2. CDR1 and CDR2 from the germline V gene are SGHKS and YYEKEE (reference sequence). The CDR3 sequence is 14 residues long. The ends lost 4 bases at V and 6 bases at J; junction bases unmatched: 7. CDR3 loop: CASSQSGISNEQFF. The CDR3 region has the DNA TGTGCCAGCAGCCAAAGCGGGATCTCCAATGAGCAGTTCTTC.

J is TRBJ2-5 and V is TRBV7-8, with 8 bases lining up with TRBD2. This CDR3 is built from 12 residues. The V segment lost 7 bases and the J segment 4 bases; nucleotides outside the gene matches: 2. Germline CDR1 SGHVS, CDR2 FQNEAQ. CDR3 sequence reads: CASTRGGETQYF. In nucleotides, the CDR3 is TGTGCCAGCACTCGGGGGGGAGAGACCCAGTACTTC. The full variable domain, completed using reference TRBV7-8 and TRBJ2-5, is GAGVSQSPRYKVAKRGQDVALRCDPISGHVSLFWYQQALGQGPEFLTYFQNEAQLDKSGLPSDRFFAERPEGSVSTLKIQRTQQEDSAVYLCASTRGGETQYFGPGTRLLVL.

This chain joins TRBV19 and TRBJ1-6, with D unclear. The CDR3 extends over 14 amino acids. V dropped 10 bases and J dropped 8 bases, with 18 bases sitting between them. Germline V gene sequence: CDR1 LNHDA, CDR2 SQIVND (reference sequence). CDR3 region: CATKNWEEDSPLHF. CDR3 in DNA: TGTGCCACCAAAAATTGGGAGGAGGATTCACCCCTCCACTTT.

J is TRBJ2-1 and V is TRBV5-1, with D maybe TRBD2 (6 bases). V shed 3 bases and J shed 5 bases, with 15 bases lying between them. Germline V gene sequence: CDR1 SGHRS, CDR2 YFSETQ. The CDR3 length is 15 residues. Written as DNA, the CDR3 is TGCGCCAGCAGCTGGAGACAGTCGGGAGACAATGAGCAGTTCTTC. Its protein is CASSWRQSGDNEQFF.

The rearrangement uses TRBV6-5 and TRBJ1-3, with TRBD1 identical over 8 bases. The trim removed 10 bases at V and 2 bases at J, leaving 10 bases unmatched. The germline CDR1 and CDR2 sequences are MNHEY and SVGAGI. The CDR3 is 15 amino acids. CDR3: CATYSTGGPGNTIYF. In DNA, the CDR3 is TGTGCCACGTATTCTACAGGGGGACCTGGAAACACCATATATTTT.

V is TRBV2 and J is TRBJ2-2; 12 bases match TRBD1. Germline V CDR1 and CDR2: SNHLY, FYNNEI. The CDR3 extends over 19 amino acids. V shed 7 bases and J 1 base; nucleotides not matched to a gene: 13. The DNA for the CDR3 is TGTGCCAGCATCGAATGGGACAGGGGGCCCGACCTGAACACCGGGGAGCTGTTTTTT. The encoded protein is CASIEWDRGPDLNTGELFF.

The rearrangement links TRBV4-1 to TRBJ2-7; 9 bases line up with TRBD2. The CDR3 spans 17 residues. The V segment lost 0 bases and the J segment 0 bases; nucleotides outside the gene matches: 6. Germline V gene data show CDR1 as MGHRA and CDR2 as YSYEKL. This CDR3 reads CASSQDRTSGSSYEQYF. In DNA, the CDR3 is TGCGCCAGCAGCCAAGATAGAACTAGCGGGTCCTCCTACGAGCAGTACTTC.

The chain uses TRBV19 and TRBJ2-5; D is undetermined. The CDR3 length is 14 residues. Germline CDR1 reads LNHDA; CDR2 reads SQIVND (reference sequence). Trimming left V 6 bases short and J 5 bases short, with 16 bases between. For the CDR3, the DNA is TGTGCCAGTAGAACCGACCGTAAAGCGGAGACCCAGTACTTC. Encoded protein: CASRTDRKAETQYF.

V and J are TRBV11-2 and TRBJ2-1; D may be TRBD2 (6 bases). The CDR3 is made up of 11 amino acids. Trimming removed 5 bases at V and 9 bases at J, with 8 bases between. Looked up from germline, CDR1 is SGHAT and CDR2 is FQNNGV. DNA of the CDR3: TGTGCCAGCAGCCTGGGACTTGAGCAGTTCTTC. Translated: CASSLGLEQFF.

The V gene is TRBV4-1, the J gene TRBJ2-4, with 11 bases fitting TRBD2. The germline CDR1 and CDR2 sequences are MGHRA and YSYEKL. V shed 4 bases and J 5 bases; nucleotides not matched to a gene: 4. CDR3 size: 15 residues. The CDR3 loop is CASSPLAGAENIQYF. DNA for the CDR3: TGCGCCAGCAGCCCACTAGCGGGAGCTGAAAACATTCAGTACTTC.

The V and J genes are TRBV29-1 and TRBJ1-4, with 10 bases lining up with TRBD1. V was pared by 6 bases and J by 7 bases, with 17 bases of the junction left unmatched. CDR1 SQVTM and CDR2 ANQGSEA come from the germline V gene. The CDR3 runs to 17 residues. Here the CDR3 DNA reads TGCAGCGTCGCCCCACCACCCACCGGGACAGGGGTTGAAAAACTGTTTTTT. Its protein product is CSVAPPPTGTGVEKLFF.

The genes are TRBV14 and TRBJ1-6; a possible D gene is TRBD1 (5 bases). V lost 0 bases to trimming and J lost 1 base, with 10 bases between them. Germline CDR1 is SGHDN and CDR2 is FVKESK. The length of the CDR3 is 17 residues. CDR3 nucleotide sequence: TGTGCCAGCAGCCAAGACTACGGGGGGTCCTATAATTCACCCCTCCACTTT. This encodes CASSQDYGGSYNSPLHF.